Each of the 21 T cell receptor beta chains below was sequenced from the same sample in a study of early T cells in non-severe SARS-CoV-2 infection. In TCRdb, the 5' RACE reads were re-called with MiXCR into one record per CDR3 protein. The sample comprises more than 50,000 distinct CDR3 sequences, 4.5% to 7% of which are singletons, and roughly 7% rests with the top ten. The sample was whole blood. Receptor source: an adult who was a healthcare worker with PCR-confirmed SARS-CoV-2 infection or an uninfected control (not recorded which).

This clonotype was picked up many times. The V call is TRBV30, the J call TRBJ2-7, with D tentatively TRBD1 or TRBD2 (5 bases each). V was cut by 4 bases and J by 0 bases, with 10 bases left in between. This CDR3 contains 13 residues. CDR1 is GTSNPN, CDR2 SVGIG, per germline (reference sequence). The CDR3 protein is CAWTDGASYEQYF. DNA for the CDR3: TGTGCCTGGACTGACGGGGCCTCCTACGAGCAGTACTTC.

This chain joins TRBV6-2 or TRBV6-3 and TRBJ1-2; D call uncertain. CDR3 size: 14 residues. V lost 0 bases and J 4 bases, leaving 9 bases between the germline ends. Germline V gene data show CDR1 as MNHEY and CDR2 as SVGEGT. The CDR3 bases are TGTGCCAGCAGTTACTCAGCCCAACTCTATGGCTACACCTTC. Translating gives CASSYSAQLYGYTF.

There are many counts of this clonotype. The genes are TRBV9 and TRBJ1-2; 11 bases map to TRBD1. The CDR3 has 15 residues. Germline values: CDR1 SGDLS, CDR2 YYNGEE. The V gene end was trimmed by 0 bases and the J gene end by 2 bases; junction bases not matched to a gene: 0. CDR3 bases: TGTGCCAGCAGCGTAGGGGACAGGGGGAACTATGGCTACACCTTC. Translating gives CASSVGDRGNYGYTF. Full variable domain (remainder filled in from reference TRBV9 and TRBJ1-2): DSGVTQTPKHLITATGQRVTLRCSPRSGDLSVYWYQQSLDQGLQFLIQYYNGEERAKGNILERFSAQQFPDLHSELNLSSLELGDSALYFCASSVGDRGNYGYTFGSGTRLTVV.

This clonotype appeared many times. The chain carries TRBV5-5 and TRBJ2-1; possible D gene TRBD1, 6 bases. Trimming took 0 bases from V and 8 from J, leaving 18 bases between them. This CDR3 region has 16 residues. Germline CDR1 reads SGHKS; CDR2 reads YYEKEE (reference sequence). The CDR3 here is CASSLATRPYRDEQFF. The CDR3 nucleotides are TGTGCCAGCAGCTTGGCCACTAGGCCGTACAGGGATGAGCAGTTCTTC.

Only a few counts were recorded for this clonotype. The gene calls are TRBV7-2 and TRBJ2-7; 7 bases line up with TRBD1. V dropped 5 bases and J dropped 4; count of bases not matched to a gene: 8. The germline CDR1 and CDR2 sequences are SGHTA and FQGNSA. The CDR3 totals 14 residues. CDR3 sequence reads: CASSPHRGDYEQYF. The CDR3 DNA is TGTGCCAGCAGCCCCCACAGGGGTGATTACGAGCAGTACTTC.

This clonotype was counted at least ten times. The chain is built from TRBV5-1 and TRBJ1-1, with D maybe TRBD1 (5 bases). Per the germline V gene, CDR1 is SGHRS and CDR2 is YFSETQ. V was shortened by 6 bases and J by 3 bases, with 12 bases between the two germline ends. The CDR3 totals 13 residues. CDR3 DNA sequence: TGCGCCAGCAAGAGGGGCTCTGACACTGAAGCTTTCTTT. It translates to CASKRGSDTEAFF.

This clonotype was seen repeatedly, ten times or more. The rearrangement joins TRBV29-1 to TRBJ1-2; TRBD1 aligns across 12 bases. Germline V gene sequence: CDR1 SQVTM, CDR2 ANQGSEA. The CDR3 length is 16 residues. V was pared by 2 bases and J by 5 bases, with 9 bases of the junction left unmatched. The CDR3 nucleotides are TGCAGCGTTGAAAAGGGACAGGGGGCAATTGGGTATGGCTACACCTTC. The encoded protein is CSVEKGQGAIGYGYTF.

The chain recombines TRBV19 with TRBJ2-1; D might be TRBD2 (5 bases). CDR1 and CDR2 from the germline V gene are LNHDA and SQIVND (reference sequence). V dropped 2 bases and J dropped 4 bases, with 15 bases sitting between them. There are 16 residues in the CDR3. The DNA for the CDR3 is TGTGCCAGTAGTATACGAGCGGTAAACCAGTACAATGAGCAGTTCTTC. This sequence encodes CASSIRAVNQYNEQFF.

This clonotype has just a few counts. The rearrangement uses TRBV6-5 and TRBJ1-2; a possible D gene is TRBD1 (5 bases). The germline V gene encodes CDR1 MNHEY and CDR2 SVGAGI. This CDR3 region has 15 residues. V lost 3 bases to trimming and J lost 4 bases, with 15 bases between them. The CDR3 coding sequence is TGTGCCAGCAGTTATCGGGGGTCCCAAGGCTATGGCTACACCTTC. It is translated as CASSYRGSQGYGYTF.

The sample holds many counts of this clonotype. This rearrangement joins TRBV5-6 to TRBJ1-5, with D uncertain. The CDR3 loop spans 14 amino acids. The V and J ends lost 3 bases and 3 bases respectively, with 10 bases between them. Germline values: CDR1 SGHDT, CDR2 YYEEEE. The CDR3 nucleotides read TGTGCCAGCAGCTCTGCCGGGTACAATCAGCCCCAGCATTTT. Translation gives CASSSAGYNQPQHF.

This clonotype was picked up a small number of times. The genes are TRBV5-6 and TRBJ2-1; D unresolved. The germline gives CDR1 SGHDT, CDR2 YYEEEE. CDR3 length: 15 residues. The V and J ends lost 6 bases and 5 bases respectively, with 18 bases between them. CDR3 in amino acids: CASTRWVPPNNEQFF. CDR3 DNA sequence: TGTGCCAGCACTCGCTGGGTCCCACCTAACAATGAGCAGTTCTTC.

Regarding this clonotype: The conserved phenylalanine or tryptophan is not found at the CDR3 terminus, so this likely reflects a read error. The V gene is TRBV29-1, the J gene TRBJ1-2; D is undetermined. The CDR3 spans 14 residues. CDR1 and CDR2 from the germline V gene are SQVTM and ANQGSEA. The germline V and J ends were trimmed by 3 bases and 0 bases, with 11 bases remaining between them. In DNA, the CDR3 is TGCAGCGTTGAGACGACACCTCCTAACTATGGCTACACCATC. Protein sequence: CSVETTPPNYGYTI.

This clonotype has a count of ten or more. This sequence joins TRBV29-1 and TRBJ2-2; D is undetermined. The CDR3 is made up of 12 amino acids. V lost 6 bases, J lost 1 base, and 6 bases lay in between. Germline V gives CDR1 SQVTM, CDR2 ANQGSEA. DNA for the CDR3: TGCAGCGTCGCCCTGAACACCGGGGAGCTGTTTTTT. Translating it yields CSVALNTGELFF.

The chain links TRBV7-2 to TRBJ2-3; 10 bases fit TRBD2. The germline CDR1 and CDR2 sequences are SGHTA and FQGNSA. The CDR3 is 14 amino acids. The ends lost 5 bases at V and 5 bases at J; junction bases unmatched: 4. Written as DNA, the CDR3 is TGTGCCAGCAGCAGCGGGGGGGCCGGAGATACGCAGTATTTT. It codes for CASSSGGAGDTQYF.

This clonotype was observed at least ten times. The chain recombines TRBV4-1 with TRBJ1-2, with a tentative D call TRBD1 (5 bases). The CDR3 is 17 residues long. CDR1 MGHRA and CDR2 YSYEKL come from the germline V gene. V was trimmed by 1 base and J by 2 bases, leaving 17 bases between them. The CDR3 here is CASSQGMRGMGNYGYTF. CDR3 coding DNA: TGCGCCAGCAGCCAAGGGATGAGGGGAATGGGGAACTATGGCTACACCTTC.

This clonotype appeared many times. The gene calls are TRBV12-3 or TRBV12-4 and TRBJ1-1, with D perhaps matching TRBD1 (5 bases). V lost 2 bases, J lost 4 bases, and 8 bases lay in between. The CDR3 consists of 13 residues. The CDR3 sequence: CASSLRRGTEAFF. In DNA form, the CDR3 reads TGTGCCAGCAGTTTAAGGAGGGGCACTGAAGCTTTCTTT.

In this sample, this clonotype turned up many times. The J gene is TRBJ1-6, the V gene TRBV5-1, with D unclear. V gave up 1 base and J gave up 9 bases, with 14 bases separating them. Looked up from germline, CDR1 is SGHRS and CDR2 is YFSETQ. This CDR3 spans 15 amino acids. CDR3 in amino acids: CASSLSGTDRSPLHF. The CDR3 DNA follows: TGCGCCAGCAGCTTGTCAGGAACCGATCGTTCACCCCTCCACTTT.

This clonotype was observed at least ten times. This chain connects TRBV18 to TRBJ1-5, with a possible D match to TRBD1 (6 bases). Germline V gives CDR1 KGHSH, CDR2 LQKENI. Trimming shortened V by 2 bases and J by 5 bases, and 13 bases separated the two germline ends. The CDR3 runs 15 residues. The CDR3 DNA sequence: TGTGCCAGCTCACCAAGAATGGGGGGCGATCAGCCCCAGCATTTT. Its translation: CASSPRMGGDQPQHF. The whole variable domain, filled in from reference TRBV18 and TRBJ1-5, reads NAGVMQNPRHLVRRRGQEARLRCSPMKGHSHVYWYRQLPEEGLKFMVYLQKENIIDESGMPKERFSAEFPKEGPSILRIQQVVRGDSAAYFCASSPRMGGDQPQHFGDGTRLSIL.

This clonotype occurred a few times. Mismatch with germline at one junction end may stem from a read error. The DNA of the CDR3 is TGTGCGGTACTTTTGCCCCGAGAGACCCAGTCCTTC. It codes for CAVLLPRETQSF. The rearrangement joins TRBV19 to TRBJ2-5, with no clear D. The CDR3 runs 12 residues. Germline CDR1 and CDR2: LNHDA and SQIVND (reference sequence). Together with reference TRBV19 and TRBJ2-5, the CDR3 gives the full variable domain: DGGITQSPKYLFRKEGQNVTLSCEQNLNHDAMYWYRQDPGQGLRLIYYSQIVNDFQKGDIAEGYSVSREKKESFPLTVTSAQKNPTAFYLCAVLLPRETQSFGPGTRLLVL.

A few counts support this clonotype. The V and J genes are TRBV3-1 and TRBJ2-5, with 7 bases aligning to TRBD2. This CDR3 is built from 17 residues. The V and J ends lost 1 base and 5 bases, in that order; junction bases with no gene match: 13. Germline V gene sequence: CDR1 LGHDT, CDR2 YNNKEL (reference sequence). The chain's CDR3 is CASSQGDAAGDRETQYF. CDR3 bases: TGTGCCAGCAGCCAAGGTGATGCGGCGGGAGATAGGGAGACCCAGTACTTC.

This clonotype was counted many times. This chain uses TRBV6-5 with TRBJ2-7; no reliable D call. This CDR3 spans 13 amino acids. The germline V gene encodes CDR1 MNHEY and CDR2 SVGAGI. The V end was cut by 2 bases, the J end by 2 bases, with 7 bases between. The chain's CDR3 is CASSYTPTYEQYF. The CDR3 nucleotides are TGTGCCAGCAGTTACACCCCGACCTACGAGCAGTACTTC.